One and the same sample provided the 13 T cell receptor beta chains below, sequenced in a study of shared clonotypes between healthy human individuals. TCRdb's copy holds only in-frame clones and misses some; the assay was immunoSEQ multiplex PCR. The sample records more than 2,000,000 clones, about 92% being singletons. The specimen sequenced was naive CD4+ T cells from PBMCs. Specified subset: CD45RA+ positively selected. These receptors were collected from a man between 18 and 29 years old in good health. Some clones in this sample may be carry-over from other donors' samples.

This clone was picked up one time. The same CDR3 arises from other DNA sequences in this sample as well. J is TRBJ1-4 and V is TRBV19; D perhaps matches TRBD1 (6 bases). With 4 bases removed from V and 0 bases from J, the gap between germline ends came to 6 bases. Germline values: CDR1 LNHDA, CDR2 SQIVND (reference sequence). CDR3 length equals 14 residues. CDR3 in amino acids: CASSNRATNEKLFF. The CDR3, as DNA: TGTGCCAGTAGTAACAGGGCAACTAATGAAAAACTGTTTTTT.

The CDR3 nucleotides are TGTGCCAGCGATCCGAGCGTAAGGACTGAAGCTTTCTTT. Encoded protein: CASDPSVRTEAFF. V is TRBV6-1 and J is TRBJ1-1; no firm D call. The V end was cut by 8 bases, the J end by 5 bases, with 15 bases between. The CDR3 runs 13 residues. CDR1 is MNHNS, CDR2 SASEGT, per germline.

The V and J genes are TRBV6-5 and TRBJ1-1, with D unclear. The CDR3 consists of 13 residues. CDR1 and CDR2 from the germline V gene are MNHEY and SVGAGI. V was shortened by 5 bases and J by 0 bases, with 7 bases between the two germline ends. The chain's CDR3 is CASSPPLNTEAFF. The CDR3 DNA is TGTGCCAGCAGTCCCCCATTGAACACTGAAGCTTTCTTT.

The chain joins TRBV5-4 to TRBJ2-2, with 8 bases fitting TRBD2. Trimming at V came to 1 base and at J to 5 bases, leaving 10 bases not matched to a gene. The CDR3 is 17 amino acids. From germline, CDR1 is SGHNT and CDR2 YYREEE (reference sequence). CDR3 sequence: CASSLLWLAGGTGELFF. CDR3 nucleotides: TGTGCCAGCAGCTTGTTGTGGCTAGCGGGTGGGACCGGGGAGCTGTTTTTT.

V is TRBV7-9 and J is TRBJ2-1, with 10 bases identical to TRBD2. CDR1 and CDR2 (germline): SEHNR, FQNEAQ (reference sequence). Trimming cost V 8 bases and J 0 bases; bases outside gene matches: 10. This CDR3 comprises 17 residues. This CDR3 reads CASPGLAASSSYNEQFF. Here the CDR3 DNA reads TGTGCCAGCCCCGGACTAGCGGCATCAAGCTCCTACAATGAGCAGTTCTTC.

The chain recombines TRBV2 with TRBJ2-1; TRBD1 matches 8 bases. CDR3 size: 16 residues. The V segment lost 3 bases and the J segment 7 bases; nucleotides outside the gene matches: 11. Germline V gene sequence: CDR1 SNHLY, CDR2 FYNNEI. The CDR3 spells CASSEHMQGAWNEQFF. In DNA, the CDR3 is TGTGCCAGCAGTGAGCATATGCAGGGGGCTTGGAATGAGCAGTTCTTC.

V gene TRBV29-1 combines with J gene TRBJ2-7; no reliable D call. This CDR3 is 13 amino acids long. V lost 4 bases and J 3 bases, leaving 13 bases between the germline ends. CDR1 SQVTM and CDR2 ANQGSEA come from the germline V gene. The CDR3 DNA reads TGCAGCGTTGCGCCCTATATGGGCTACGAGCAGTACTTC. Its translation is CSVAPYMGYEQYF.

In DNA, the CDR3 is TGTGCCAGCAGGCGAGAGGGTAACACTGAAGCTTTCTTT. Translating it yields CASRREGNTEAFF. The chain combines TRBV6-6 with TRBJ1-1; D uncertain. CDR3 length: 13 residues. V shed 6 bases and J shed 2 bases, with 10 bases lying between them. The germline V gene has CDR1 MNHNY and CDR2 SVGAGI (reference sequence).

The chain couples TRBV4-2 to TRBJ2-5; perhaps TRBD2 as D (6 bases). The V gene's germline CDR1 is LGHNA and CDR2 YNFKEQ. The CDR3 loop spans 14 amino acids. V was trimmed by 0 bases and J by 5 bases, leaving 10 bases between them. CDR3 DNA: TGTGCCAGCAGCCAAGAAGGCGGGGCGGAGACCCAGTACTTC. This sequence encodes CASSQEGGAETQYF.

This clone was seen just once. At the DNA level, this CDR3 is encoded by other sequences in the same sample as well. The CDR3 sequence is CASSYSMGNQPQHF. As DNA, the CDR3 is TGTGCCAGCAGTTACTCGATGGGTAATCAGCCCCAGCATTTT. This sequence joins TRBV6-5 and TRBJ1-5; D is ambiguous. The germline gives CDR1 MNHEY, CDR2 SVGAGI. The CDR3 contains 14 residues. Trimming removed 0 bases from V and 4 bases from J, with 7 bases in between.

V and J are TRBV7-6 and TRBJ2-7; D is possibly TRBD1 (7 bases). Between the trimmed V and J ends, which lost 5 bases and 6 bases, there was a span of 23 bases. The CDR3 is 16 residues long. Germline V gives CDR1 SGHVS, CDR2 FNYEAQ. The CDR3 region has the DNA TGTGCCAGCAGCACGGGAGACAGGGTAGGCGATGGCGAGCAGTACTTC. It encodes CASSTGDRVGDGEQYF.

The chain couples TRBV18 to TRBJ1-1; 11 nucleotides line up with TRBD1. This CDR3 contains 15 residues. Per germline, CDR1 KGHSH and CDR2 LQKENI. V was clipped by 3 bases and J by 6 bases; unmatched bases: 6. The DNA for the CDR3 is TGTGCCAGCTCACCTTTGGCGGGACAGGGGGCTGAAGCTTTCTTT. It translates to CASSPLAGQGAEAFF. Full variable domain (outside the CDR3, taken from reference TRBV18 and TRBJ1-1): NAGVMQNPRHLVRRRGQEARLRCSPMKGHSHVYWYRQLPEEGLKFMVYLQKENIIDESGMPKERFSAEFPKEGPSILRIQQVVRGDSAAYFCASSPLAGQGAEAFFGQGTRLTVV.

The chain employs TRBV25-1 and TRBJ2-2; 8 bases map to TRBD2. Germline trimming cut 8 bases from V and 5 bases from J; bases unmatched to any gene: 10. The length of the CDR3 is 15 residues. CDR1 is MGHDK and CDR2 is SYGVNS in the germline V gene. Written as DNA, the CDR3 is TGTGCCAGCTGGAGCGGGAGTGGGGGTACCGGGGAGCTGTTTTTT. This encodes CASWSGSGGTGELFF.